The 7 T cell receptor beta chains presented below share a single source sample, sequenced in a study of T cell responses to AZD1222 COVID-19 vaccine. Libraries were prepared by immunoSEQ multiplex PCR; TCRdb keeps only in-frame clonotypes and omits some of them. This sample has over 100,000 clones, with 85% to 95% found just once. The sample here was peripheral blood, taken on day 0 of AZD1222 vaccination. The source of these receptors is an adult in good health.

This clone was picked up a small number of times. The chain combines TRBV4-3 with TRBJ2-3, with no clear D. This CDR3 has 16 residues. Deletions cut 1 base from V and 0 bases from J, with 11 bases between. Germline CDR1 LGHNA, CDR2 YSLEER. The CDR3 is CASSQGNGFSTDTQYF. The CDR3 DNA reads TGCGCCAGCAGCCAAGGAAACGGATTTAGCACAGATACGCAGTATTTT.

Comments on this clone: The sample carries other DNA sequences with the same CDR3. The chain employs TRBV6-2 or TRBV6-3 and TRBJ1-5; D gene unclear. CDR3 length: 12 residues. V dropped 2 bases and J dropped 9 bases, with 8 bases sitting between them. From germline, CDR1 is MNHEY and CDR2 SVGEGT. This CDR3 is CASSYGGSPQHF. The CDR3 region has the DNA TGTGCCAGCAGTTACGGCGGTTCGCCCCAGCATTTT.

The chain uses TRBV24-1 and TRBJ2-7; 8 bases fit TRBD1. The junction had 9 bases not matched to a gene; V was cut back by 3 bases and J by 3 bases. CDR3 size: 16 residues. Per the germline V gene, CDR1 is KGHDR and CDR2 is SFDVKD. In DNA, the CDR3 is TGTGCCACCAGTGATGCGGCGGACAGGGTGAACTACGAGCAGTACTTC. Protein sequence: CATSDAADRVNYEQYF.

CDR3 nucleotides: TGTGCCAGCAGCTTGGTTGGCAGGGCTGCCTATGGCTACACCTTC. It yields the protein CASSLVGRAAYGYTF. The chain combines TRBV5-6 with TRBJ1-2; D may be TRBD1 (5 bases). V lost 0 bases and J lost 4, with 13 bases in between. This CDR3 is built from 15 residues. Per the germline V gene, CDR1 is SGHDT and CDR2 is YYEEEE.

The J gene is TRBJ2-1, the V gene TRBV25-1; D not resolved. Germline-derived CDR1 and CDR2 are MGHDK and SYGVNS. CDR3 length equals 10 residues. Trimming took off 8 bases at V and 12 bases at J, with 11 bases between the two ends. The CDR3 is CASSLRRQFF. The CDR3 coding sequence is TGTGCCAGCTCCCTGCGTAGGCAGTTCTTC.

This sequence joins TRBV3-1 (or the pseudogene TRBV3-2) and TRBJ2-7; a weak D match, TRBD2 (6 bases). The CDR3 totals 13 residues. CDR1 is LGHDT and CDR2 is YNNKEL in the germline V gene (reference sequence). V lost 7 bases and J lost 5, with 15 bases in between. The CDR3 loop reads CASTISSGDEQYF. The CDR3 DNA reads as TGTGCCAGCACTATCTCCTCGGGGGACGAGCAGTACTTC.

V usage is TRBV3-1 (or the pseudogene TRBV3-2) and J usage is TRBJ2-5, with no clear D. The ends were cut back, 11 bases at V and 2 bases at J, with 18 bases in the middle. Germline CDR1 reads LGHDT; CDR2 reads YNNKEL (reference sequence). This CDR3 is built from 14 residues. The CDR3 protein is CASHSSSLQETQYF. The CDR3 region has the DNA TGTGCCTCCCACTCCTCTTCCTTACAAGAGACCCAGTACTTC.